Included here is one TCR beta chain sequence, with context. Its antigen is undetermined. The sample's treatment: approximately 9-day PBMC culture with coronavirus spike peptide pools or control peptides (ViraFEST assay). ViraFEST expanded antigen-specific T cells with peptide pools, then sequenced TCRs. This specimen belongs to a study of vaccination and CD4 T cells after COVID-19. Across the study: Two of the convalescents were Hispanic, and the group consisted of six males and four females. In the control cultures, a CEFX pool, an HIV-1 Nef pool, or no peptide was supplied.

At the Johns Hopkins FTIC core, DNA taken from cultured CD4+ T cells was sequenced by way of the Oncomine TCR Beta short-read assay. Cultured CD4+ T cells were the source of extracted genomic DNA. TCRdb ran MiXCR on the PCR reads and lists one entry per CDR3 protein. The sample yields some 23,000 distinct CDR3 sequences, more than 40% seen once. Trimming pared 6 bases from V and 3 bases from J, leaving 17 bases between. CDR1 SNHLY and CDR2 FYNNEI come from the germline V gene. The CDR3 covers 15 residues. The sequence derives from a human donor who received a COVID-19 vaccine. This chain links TRBV2 with TRBJ1-2; a possible D gene is TRBD1 (5 bases). The starting material was CD4+ T cells from blood, cultured in vitro, obtained before SARS-CoV-2 vaccination. The CDR3 coding sequence is TGTGCCAGCAGACCTACGGCCGCGGGGGACTATGGCTACACCTTC. Protein product: CASRPTAAGDYGYTF.